This T cell receptor beta chain was recorded in a study of T cell responses to AZD1222 COVID-19 vaccine. Notes on this clone: What it binds is unknown.

Study results and limitations: Every sample of the repertoires postdated the peak T cell response.

Deletions cut 11 bases from V and 3 bases from J, with 17 bases between. The germline V gene encodes CDR1 MDHEN and CDR2 SYDVKM. The CDR3 loop spans 14 amino acids. TCRdb's copy holds only in-frame clones and misses some; the assay was immunoSEQ multiplex PCR. The table has about 120,000 clones, about 85% seen once. The origin of this receptor is an adult who received the AZD1222 COVID-19 vaccine. The rearrangement uses TRBV28 and TRBJ1-5, with D possibly being TRBD1 (6 bases). The specimen was peripheral blood, collected 28 days after the second AZD1222 dose. CDR3 amino acids: CAGQWAGDNQPQHF. The CDR3 nucleotides are TGTGCCGGCCAGTGGGCAGGGGACAATCAGCCCCAGCATTTT.